The 9 T cell receptor beta chains given below trace back to one sample, sequenced in a study of T cell responses to AZD1222 COVID-19 vaccine. Clones were read by immunoSEQ multiplex PCR, and TCRdb kept only the in-frame ones, dropping some. Of about 120,000 clones listed, roughly 87% are singletons. The sample consisted of peripheral blood, taken 28 days after the second AZD1222 dose. Receptors were obtained from an adult who received the AZD1222 COVID-19 vaccine.

This chain connects TRBV4-3 to TRBJ2-3; unclear D gene. CDR3 length: 14 amino acids. Germline V gene sequence: CDR1 LGHNA, CDR2 YSLEER. V dropped 0 bases and J dropped 4 bases, with 8 bases sitting between them. The CDR3 sequence is CASSQDTASDTQYF. The CDR3 coding sequence is TGCGCCAGCAGCCAAGATACCGCATCAGATACGCAGTATTTT.

This chain links TRBV5-5 with TRBJ1-4; D remains unclear. Deletions cut 0 bases from V and 5 bases from J, with 5 bases between. This CDR3 comprises 13 residues. Germline V gives CDR1 SGHKS, CDR2 YYEKEE (reference sequence). CDR3 nucleotide sequence: TGTGCCAGCAGCTTGGGCATAAATGAAAAACTGTTTTTT. This sequence encodes CASSLGINEKLFF.

In the case of this clone: The junction differs from germline at one of its ends, possibly a read error. The chain uses TRBV20-1 and TRBJ2-5; D possibly uses TRBD1 or TRBD2 (6 bases each). Germline V CDR1 and CDR2: DFQATT, SNEGSKA (reference sequence). The CDR3 consists of 16 residues. The CDR3 spells CSTSALGGLSSETQYF. In DNA, the CDR3 is TGCAGTACTAGTGCCCTGGGGGGCCTTTCTTCTGAGACCCAGTACTTC.

The chain has TRBV13 and TRBJ1-5, with a tentative D call TRBD1 (6 bases). Germline V gene sequence: CDR1 PRHDT, CDR2 FYEKMQ (reference sequence). This CDR3 spans 13 amino acids. With 5 bases removed from V and 4 bases from J, the gap between germline ends came to 9 bases. CDR3 region: CASSQGLNQPQHF. As DNA, the CDR3 is TGTGCCAGCAGCCAGGGGTTAAATCAGCCCCAGCATTTT.

The chain is built from TRBV29-1 and TRBJ2-7; D might be TRBD1 or TRBD2, each matching 5 bases. Germline V gives CDR1 SQVTM, CDR2 ANQGSEA. V shed 6 bases and J shed 2 bases, with 14 bases lying between them. The CDR3 runs to 13 residues. CDR3 sequence reads: CSVGTLTPYEQYF. In DNA, the CDR3 is TGCAGCGTCGGGACCCTGACTCCCTACGAGCAGTACTTC.

The chain is built from TRBV30 and TRBJ2-3; D not resolved. Germline V gives CDR1 GTSNPN, CDR2 SVGIG (reference sequence). The CDR3 length is 13 residues. V gave up 3 bases and J gave up 3 bases, with 10 bases separating them. CDR3 sequence (DNA): TGTGCCTGGAGGGTCCCCAGTACAGATACGCAGTATTTT. Protein sequence: CAWRVPSTDTQYF.

The CDR3 is CASSVEDRGASPLHF. CDR3 sequence (DNA): TGTGCCAGCAGCGTAGAGGACAGGGGAGCTTCACCCCTCCACTTT. The chain couples TRBV9 to TRBJ1-6, with 9 bases matching TRBD1. This CDR3 spans 15 amino acids. Trimming at V came to 0 bases and at J to 9 bases, leaving 4 bases not matched to a gene. Germline V lookup: CDR1 SGDLS, CDR2 YYNGEE.

CDR3 DNA sequence: TGTGCCAGCAGTTCCACTTCCGGACTAATCTCCTACAATGAGCAGTTCTTC. Translated, it gives CASSSTSGLISYNEQFF. V is TRBV6-2 or TRBV6-3 and J is TRBJ2-1; tentatively, D is TRBD2 (6 bases). The CDR3 contains 17 residues. CDR1 and CDR2 (germline): MNHEY, SVGEGT. V was cut by 4 bases and J by 0 bases, with 16 bases left in between.

V gene TRBV4-1 combines with J gene TRBJ2-1; TRBD2 aligns across 11 bases. V lost 3 bases to trimming and J lost 8 bases; unmatched junction nucleotides: 15. The CDR3 runs 18 residues. CDR1 and CDR2 (germline): MGHRA, YSYEKL. DNA for the CDR3: TGCGCCAGCAGCCAGGGACCCCTTGGGCTAGCGGGGGGACATGAGCAGTTCTTC. Translating it yields CASSQGPLGLAGGHEQFF.